Detailed here is one TCR beta chain. Its antigen is still unknown. The data are from a study of beta chain features in type 1 diabetes. General study results and limits: The naive, central memory and Treg TCRB repertoires looked more alike in patients than they did in healthy donors.

Isolated RNA was reverse transcribed in full, so expressed TCRB transcripts were sequenced. The assay was immunoSEQ multiplex PCR, and TCRdb's table has in-frame clones only and misses some. The table records about 260,000 clones, approximately 70% of them present only once. A CD45RO/CCR7/CD25/CD127/CD95/CD27 panel sorted naive, central memory, regulatory and stem cell-like memory CD4+ cells. Each of the sorted populations had a purity greater than 95%. The clonotype comes from a man aged 25 to 40 in good health. The sample was naive CD4+ T cells from blood.

The CDR3 region has the DNA TGTGCCAGCTCATTAGGACTAGCGGAGGGGAACATTCAGTACTTC. Translation gives CASSLGLAEGNIQYF. The chain is built from TRBV18 and TRBJ2-4, with 10 nucleotides matching TRBD2. Per germline, CDR1 KGHSH and CDR2 LQKENI. The CDR3 covers 15 residues. Unmatched junction bases numbered 8, after V lost 5 bases and J lost 7 bases.